The 13 T cell receptor beta chains given below trace back to one sample, sequenced in a study of blood T cell repertoires in COVID-19. The assay was immunoSEQ multiplex PCR, and TCRdb's table has in-frame clones only and misses some. The sample consists of about 280,000 clones, 88% of them appearing once. The specimen was peripheral blood. The receptors originated from a woman aged 25 to 39 with COVID-19, enrolled during active disease.

The chain is built from TRBV28 and TRBJ2-1; D might be TRBD1 (6 bases). From germline, CDR1 is MDHEN and CDR2 SYDVKM. V was clipped by 4 bases and J by 4 bases, with 17 bases between them. The CDR3 length is 16 residues. CDR3: CASSSETTGKYNEQFF. CDR3 bases: TGTGCCAGCAGTTCAGAGACGACAGGCAAATACAATGAGCAGTTCTTC.

The chain carries TRBV25-1 and TRBJ1-4, with D maybe TRBD1 (5 bases). The V end was cut by 1 base, the J end by 10 bases, with 7 bases between. The germline V gene encodes CDR1 MGHDK and CDR2 SYGVNS. The CDR3 extends over 12 amino acids. The CDR3 spells CASSESGGKLFF. CDR3 DNA: TGTGCCAGCAGTGAATCCGGGGGAAAACTGTTTTTT. Full variable domain (remainder filled in from reference TRBV25-1 and TRBJ1-4): EADIYQTPRYLVIGTGKKITLECSQTMGHDKMYWYQQDPGMELHLIHYSYGVNSTEKGDLSSESTVSRIRTEHFPLTLESARPSHTSQYLCASSESGGKLFFGSGTQLSVL.

V usage is TRBV30 and J usage is TRBJ1-1; D call uncertain. CDR1 GTSNPN and CDR2 SVGIG come from the germline V gene (reference sequence). The CDR3 loop spans 13 amino acids. V dropped 4 bases and J dropped 5 bases, with 14 bases sitting between them. DNA of the CDR3: TGTGCCTGGACTATAAGGGCGGGGACTGAAGCTTTCTTT. This encodes CAWTIRAGTEAFF.

V and J are TRBV18 and TRBJ2-1; maybe TRBD2 (5 bases). Trimming removed 1 base from V and 4 bases from J, with 5 bases in between. This CDR3 contains 13 residues. In germline, CDR1 is KGHSH, CDR2 LQKENI. The DNA of the CDR3 is TGTGCCAGCTCACCACGGACTTACAATGAGCAGTTCTTC. Its protein product is CASSPRTYNEQFF.

V gene TRBV28 combines with J gene TRBJ1-2; the D gene is possibly TRBD1 (5 bases). Trimming stripped 7 bases from V and 7 bases from J, with 10 bases between. The CDR3 totals 11 residues. The germline V gene encodes CDR1 MDHEN and CDR2 SYDVKM. In DNA form, the CDR3 reads TGTGCCAGCACATGGGGGGTTGGCTACACCTTC. This encodes CASTWGVGYTF.

The chain links TRBV4-1 to TRBJ1-2, with 7 nucleotides matching TRBD1. The trim removed 3 bases at V and 5 bases at J, leaving 15 bases unmatched. CDR3 length equals 17 residues. Germline V gene sequence: CDR1 MGHRA, CDR2 YSYEKL. CDR3 sequence reads: CASSQQPRQGLGYGYTF. DNA of the CDR3: TGCGCCAGCAGCCAGCAACCGCGACAGGGTCTAGGATATGGCTACACCTTC.

This sequence joins TRBV30 and TRBJ1-3; D remains ambiguous. CDR3 size: 13 residues. Germline CDR1 and CDR2: GTSNPN and SVGIG (reference sequence). V lost 5 bases, J lost 0 bases, and 8 bases lay in between. The CDR3 nucleotides are TGTGCCTGGGGACTGAGCTCTGGAAACACCATATATTTT. Amino acid sequence: CAWGLSSGNTIYF. The variable domain in full, with the rest retrieved from reference TRBV30 and TRBJ1-3, is SQTIHQWPATLVQPVGSPLSLECTVEGTSNPNLYWYRQAAGRGLQLLFYSVGIGQISSEVPQNLSASRPQDRQFILSSKKLLLSDSGFYLCAWGLSSGNTIYFGEGSWLTVV.

The chain recombines TRBV30 with TRBJ2-7; D unclear. V lost 0 bases, J lost 4 bases, and 13 bases lay in between. There are 14 residues in the CDR3. The germline gives CDR1 GTSNPN, CDR2 SVGIG (reference sequence). The CDR3 reads CAWSVGRYPYEQYF. As DNA, the CDR3 is TGTGCCTGGAGTGTAGGCAGGTACCCGTACGAGCAGTACTTC.

The rearrangement uses TRBV5-4 and TRBJ1-2, with D possibly being TRBD1 (6 bases). The germline CDR1 and CDR2 sequences are SGHNT and YYREEE (reference sequence). The CDR3 runs to 15 residues. V gave up 5 bases and J gave up 0 bases, with 14 bases separating them. CDR3 DNA sequence: TGTGCCAGCAGTCCACCAGGGGTAGCTAACTATGGCTACACCTTC. Its translation: CASSPPGVANYGYTF.

This clone appeared once. The gene calls are TRBV2 and TRBJ1-2; D perhaps matches TRBD1 (6 bases). This CDR3 has 14 amino acids. Germline V CDR1 and CDR2: SNHLY, FYNNEI. Trimming removed 8 bases at V and 4 bases at J, with 17 bases between. The CDR3 sequence: CASEGQTSSYGYTF. CDR3 DNA sequence: TGTGCCAGCGAAGGACAGACGAGTTCCTATGGCTACACCTTC.

The rearrangement joins TRBV19 to TRBJ1-2; D ambiguous. The CDR3 contains 14 residues. Germline V gene sequence: CDR1 LNHDA, CDR2 SQIVND (reference sequence). Trimming left V 3 bases short and J 6 bases short, with 14 bases between. CDR3 in amino acids: CASSILARNDGYTF. CDR3 in DNA: TGTGCCAGTAGTATCCTAGCCAGGAATGATGGCTACACCTTC.

The rearrangement joins TRBV7-2 to TRBJ2-1; D remains ambiguous. Trimming removed 5 bases from V and 9 bases from J, with 8 bases in between. The CDR3 is 11 amino acids. From germline, CDR1 is SGHTA and CDR2 FQGNSA. The CDR3 DNA reads as TGTGCCAGCAGCGTGTTTAGTGAGCAGTTCTTC. This encodes CASSVFSEQFF.

V usage is TRBV19 and J usage is TRBJ1-5; D perhaps matches TRBD1 (5 bases). Germline V gene sequence: CDR1 LNHDA, CDR2 SQIVND (reference sequence). The V gene lost 6 bases and the J gene lost 7 bases, with 19 bases spanning the gap. This CDR3 comprises 15 residues. CDR3 amino acids: CASRYGPGLEQPQHF. As DNA, the CDR3 is TGTGCCAGTAGGTATGGGCCAGGGCTAGAACAGCCCCAGCATTTT.